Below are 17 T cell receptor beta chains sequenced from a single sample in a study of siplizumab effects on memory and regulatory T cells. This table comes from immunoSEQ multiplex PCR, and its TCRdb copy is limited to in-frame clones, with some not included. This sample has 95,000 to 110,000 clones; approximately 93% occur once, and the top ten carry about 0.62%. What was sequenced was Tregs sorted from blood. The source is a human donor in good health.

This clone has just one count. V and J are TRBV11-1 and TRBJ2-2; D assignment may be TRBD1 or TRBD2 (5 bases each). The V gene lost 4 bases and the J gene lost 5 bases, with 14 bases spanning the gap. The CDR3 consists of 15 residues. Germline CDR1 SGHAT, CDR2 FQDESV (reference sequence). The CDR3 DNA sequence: TGTGCCAGCAGCTCACCCTGGGGGAGAACCGGGGAGCTGTTTTTT. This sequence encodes CASSSPWGRTGELFF.

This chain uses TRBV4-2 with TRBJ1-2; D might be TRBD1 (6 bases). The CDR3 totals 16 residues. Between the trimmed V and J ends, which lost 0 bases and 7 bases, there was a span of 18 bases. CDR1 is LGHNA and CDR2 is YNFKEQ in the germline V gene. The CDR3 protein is CASSQEPVGGESGYTF. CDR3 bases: TGTGCCAGCAGCCAAGAGCCCGTTGGGGGCGAATCTGGCTACACCTTC.

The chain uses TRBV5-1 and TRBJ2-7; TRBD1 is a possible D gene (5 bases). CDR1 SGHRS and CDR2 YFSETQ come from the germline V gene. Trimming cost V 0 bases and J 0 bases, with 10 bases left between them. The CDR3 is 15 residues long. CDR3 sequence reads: CASSLAVDSSYEQYF. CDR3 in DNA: TGCGCCAGCAGCTTGGCAGTAGACAGCTCCTACGAGCAGTACTTC.

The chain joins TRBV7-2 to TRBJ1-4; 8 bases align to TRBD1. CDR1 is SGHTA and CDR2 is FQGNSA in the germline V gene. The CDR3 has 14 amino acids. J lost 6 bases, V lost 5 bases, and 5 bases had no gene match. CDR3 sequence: CASSPRTGYEKLFF. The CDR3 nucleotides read TGTGCCAGCAGCCCCCGGACAGGGTATGAAAAACTGTTTTTT.

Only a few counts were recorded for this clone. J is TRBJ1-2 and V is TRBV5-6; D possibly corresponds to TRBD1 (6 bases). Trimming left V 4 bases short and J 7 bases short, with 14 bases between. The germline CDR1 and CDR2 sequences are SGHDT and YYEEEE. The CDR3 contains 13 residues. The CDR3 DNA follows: TGTGCCAGCAGCCTCGCTGGAGGGGGTGGCTACACCTTC. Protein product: CASSLAGGGGYTF.

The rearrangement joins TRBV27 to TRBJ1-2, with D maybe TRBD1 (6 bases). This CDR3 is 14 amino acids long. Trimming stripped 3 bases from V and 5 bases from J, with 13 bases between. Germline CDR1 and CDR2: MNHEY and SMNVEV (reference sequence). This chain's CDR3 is CASSFQGSGYGYTF. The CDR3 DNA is TGTGCCAGCAGTTTTCAGGGGTCGGGGTATGGCTACACCTTC.

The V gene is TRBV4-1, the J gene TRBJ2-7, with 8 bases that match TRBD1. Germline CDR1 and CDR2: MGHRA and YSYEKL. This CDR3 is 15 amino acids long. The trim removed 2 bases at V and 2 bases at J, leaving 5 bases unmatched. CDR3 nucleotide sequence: TGCGCCAGCAGCCAAACCAGGGGGCCCCCCTACGAGCAGTACTTC. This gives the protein CASSQTRGPPYEQYF.

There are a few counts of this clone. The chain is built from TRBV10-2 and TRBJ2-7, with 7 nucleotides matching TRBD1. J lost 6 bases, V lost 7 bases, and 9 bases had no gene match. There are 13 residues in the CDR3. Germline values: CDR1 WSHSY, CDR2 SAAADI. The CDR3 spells CASTQAGGAEQYF. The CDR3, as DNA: TGCGCCAGCACTCAGGCAGGGGGTGCCGAGCAGTACTTC.

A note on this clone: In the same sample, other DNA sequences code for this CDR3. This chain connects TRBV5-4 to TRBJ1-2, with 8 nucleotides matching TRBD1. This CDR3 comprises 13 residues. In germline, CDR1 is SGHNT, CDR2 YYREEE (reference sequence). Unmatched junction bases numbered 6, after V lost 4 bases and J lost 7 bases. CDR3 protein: CASSLGQGAGYTF. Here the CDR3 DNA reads TGTGCCAGCAGCCTTGGACAGGGAGCTGGCTACACCTTC. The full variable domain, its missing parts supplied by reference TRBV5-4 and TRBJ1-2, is ETGVTQSPTHLIKTRGQQVTLRCSSQSGHNTVSWYQQALGQGPQFIFQYYREEENGRGNFPPRFSGLQFPNYSSELNVNALELDDSALYLCASSLGQGAGYTFGSGTRLTVV.

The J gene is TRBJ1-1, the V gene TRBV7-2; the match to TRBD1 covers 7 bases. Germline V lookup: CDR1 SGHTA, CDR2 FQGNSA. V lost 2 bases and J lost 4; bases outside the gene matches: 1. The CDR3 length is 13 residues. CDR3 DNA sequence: TGTGCCAGCAGCTTAACAGGGGTCACTGAAGCTTTCTTT. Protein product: CASSLTGVTEAFF.

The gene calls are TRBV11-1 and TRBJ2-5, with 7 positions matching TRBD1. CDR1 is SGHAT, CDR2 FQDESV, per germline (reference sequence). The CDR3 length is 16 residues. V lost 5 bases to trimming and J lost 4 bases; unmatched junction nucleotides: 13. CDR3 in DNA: TGTGCCAGCAGCGCTGGTGGGTACAGGGGTGGAGAGACCCAGTACTTC. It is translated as CASSAGGYRGGETQYF.

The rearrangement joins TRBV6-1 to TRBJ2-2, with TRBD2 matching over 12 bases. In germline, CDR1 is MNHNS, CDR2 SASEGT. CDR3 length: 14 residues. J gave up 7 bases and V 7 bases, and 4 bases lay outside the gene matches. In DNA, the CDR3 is TGTGCCAGCATTGGACTAGCGGGAATCGGGGAGCTGTTTTTT. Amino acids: CASIGLAGIGELFF.

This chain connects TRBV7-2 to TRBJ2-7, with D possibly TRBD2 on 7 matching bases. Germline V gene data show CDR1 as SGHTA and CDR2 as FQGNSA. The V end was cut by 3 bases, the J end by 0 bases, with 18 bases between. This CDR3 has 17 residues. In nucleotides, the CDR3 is TGTGCCAGCAGCTTTGCCCCGGGGGGCGTTTTCTCCTACGAGCAGTACTTC. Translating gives CASSFAPGGVFSYEQYF.

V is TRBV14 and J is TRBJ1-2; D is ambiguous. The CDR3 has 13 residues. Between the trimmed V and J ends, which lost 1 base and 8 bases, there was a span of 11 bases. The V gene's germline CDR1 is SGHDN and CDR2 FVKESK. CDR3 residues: CASSQVLGIGYTF. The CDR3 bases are TGTGCCAGCAGCCAAGTCTTAGGGATAGGCTACACCTTC.

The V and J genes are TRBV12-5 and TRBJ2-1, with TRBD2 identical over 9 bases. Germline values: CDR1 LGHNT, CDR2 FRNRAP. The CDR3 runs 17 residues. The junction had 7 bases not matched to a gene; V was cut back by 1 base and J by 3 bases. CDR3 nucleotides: TGTGCTAGTGGTTTGGATCTAGCGGGAAAAGTCTACAATGAGCAGTTCTTC. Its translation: CASGLDLAGKVYNEQFF.

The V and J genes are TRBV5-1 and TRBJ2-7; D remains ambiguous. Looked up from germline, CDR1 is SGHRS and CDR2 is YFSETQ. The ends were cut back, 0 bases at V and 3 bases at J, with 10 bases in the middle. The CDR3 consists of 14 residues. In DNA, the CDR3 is TGCGCCAGCAGCTTGGCTGGTAGCCTCTACGAGCAGTACTTC. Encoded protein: CASSLAGSLYEQYF.

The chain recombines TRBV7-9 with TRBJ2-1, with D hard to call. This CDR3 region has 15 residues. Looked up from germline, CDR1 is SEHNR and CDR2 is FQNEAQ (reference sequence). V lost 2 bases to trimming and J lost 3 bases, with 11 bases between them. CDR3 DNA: TGTGCCAGCAGCTTATTTCTTAACAACTACAATGAGCAGTTCTTC. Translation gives CASSLFLNNYNEQFF.